This T cell receptor (beta chain) was profiled in a study of T cells after yellow fever vaccination. As for the study in general: When fractions had low cell numbers, they were prepared with SMART-Seq v4 Ultra Low Input. Study-level findings and limits: Researchers cautioned that FACS-sorted repertoires could harbor abundant clonotypes contaminating from the bulk population. Most clones from primary vaccination resurfaced after the booster (96% CD4, approximately 88% CD8).

Ten or more counts support this clonotype. Its antigen is unidentified. CDR1 and CDR2 (germline): WNHNN, SYGVQD (reference sequence). There are 17 residues in the CDR3. Trimming cost V 0 bases and J 0 bases, with 13 bases left between them. 5'RACE template switching added a universal primer site and UMIs to TCR cDNA. From the 5' RACE reads, TCRdb called clonotypes with MiXCR, one entry per CDR3 protein. Counted here are hundreds of thousands of distinct CDR3 sequences, 9% to 15% occurring once; the ten biggest clones make up about 15%. The clonotype originates from a man aged 25-45 years who received the YFV17D yellow fever vaccine. Material: PBMCs, obtained on the day of the yellow fever booster vaccination. V usage is TRBV10-1 and J usage is TRBJ2-3, with a possible D match to TRBD2 (5 bases). In DNA, the CDR3 is TGCGCCAGCAGTGAGTCGAGGGAAAAGGCTAGCACAGATACGCAGTATTTT. As protein: CASSESREKASTDTQYF.